What follows are 26 T cell receptor beta chains derived from one specimen sequenced in a study of blood T cell repertoires in COVID-19. Profiled with immunoSEQ multiplex PCR; TCRdb holds only in-frame clones, not every one. The sample carries 250,000 to 300,000 clones, 75% to 90% recorded once. Sequencing input: peripheral blood. Source of these receptors: a woman between 65 and 79 years old with COVID-19, enrolled during active disease.

On this clone: Other nucleotide sequences from this sample produce the same CDR3. The CDR3 DNA sequence: TGTGCCAGCAGTTACTCTACAGGGAACTATGGCTACACCTTC. Translation: CASSYSTGNYGYTF. The chain links TRBV6-5 to TRBJ1-2; weak D call: TRBD1 (6 bases). This CDR3 contains 14 residues. The germline CDR1 and CDR2 sequences are MNHEY and SVGAGI. V lost 0 bases, J lost 2 bases, and 7 bases lay in between.

This clone showed up just a few times. This chain uses TRBV30 with TRBJ1-1; no firm D call. The CDR3 covers 15 residues. The ends were cut back, 4 bases at V and 0 bases at J, with 15 bases in the middle. Germline CDR1 is GTSNPN and CDR2 is SVGIG (reference sequence). CDR3 amino acids: CAWTTRSPMNTEAFF. In DNA form, the CDR3 reads TGTGCCTGGACAACGAGATCCCCGATGAACACTGAAGCTTTCTTT.

The chain links TRBV6-4 to TRBJ2-2; 11 positions match TRBD2. Germline values: CDR1 MRHNA, CDR2 SNTAGT. This CDR3 contains 14 residues. V lost 7 bases and J lost 4; bases outside the gene matches: 2. The CDR3 reads CASKLAGATGELFF. The CDR3 nucleotides are TGTGCCAGCAAACTAGCGGGGGCCACCGGGGAGCTGTTTTTT.

The chain couples TRBV4-1 to TRBJ1-4, with D tentatively TRBD1 (6 bases). Germline V gives CDR1 MGHRA, CDR2 YSYEKL. The CDR3 loop spans 15 amino acids. V was shortened by 3 bases and J by 3 bases, with 11 bases between the two germline ends. The CDR3 here is CASSQGTGPNEKLFF. The CDR3 DNA reads as TGCGCCAGCAGCCAGGGTACAGGGCCTAATGAAAAACTGTTTTTT.

The chain recombines TRBV5-8 with TRBJ2-5, with D possibly being TRBD2 (7 bases). Germline values: CDR1 SGHTS, CDR2 YDEGEE. The CDR3 contains 15 residues. V lost 4 bases and J lost 4, with 17 bases in between. The CDR3 protein is CASSPPRGRRETQYF. The DNA for the CDR3 is TGTGCCAGCAGCCCCCCGCGGGGGCGGAGAGAGACCCAGTACTTC. The variable domain in full, completed from reference TRBV5-8 and TRBJ2-5, reads EAGVTQSPTHLIKTRGQQATLRCSPISGHTSVYWYQQALGLGLQFLLWYDEGEERNRGNFPPRFSGRQFPNYSSELNVNALELEDSALYLCASSPPRGRRETQYFGPGTRLLVL.

The chain is built from TRBV14 and TRBJ2-1, with D perhaps TRBD2 (5 bases). V was shortened by 4 bases and J by 0 bases, with 13 bases between the two germline ends. This CDR3 spans 16 amino acids. In germline, CDR1 is SGHDN, CDR2 FVKESK. The CDR3: CASSRRGLSSYNEQFF. CDR3 nucleotides: TGTGCCAGCAGCCGGAGAGGGCTGAGCTCCTACAATGAGCAGTTCTTC.

V is TRBV29-1 and J is TRBJ2-3, with a possible D match to TRBD1 (5 bases). The CDR3 has 16 residues. V shed 1 base and J shed 1 base, with 15 bases lying between them. Germline assignment: CDR1 SQVTM and CDR2 ANQGSEA. This chain's CDR3 is CSVEGGALFGTDTQYF. CDR3 coding DNA: TGCAGCGTTGAAGGGGGCGCATTGTTTGGCACAGATACGCAGTATTTT.

The chain links TRBV2 to TRBJ2-1; 9 bases fit TRBD2. With V trimmed by 6 bases and J by 6 bases, 6 bases remained unmatched. Germline V gene data show CDR1 as SNHLY and CDR2 as FYNNEI. The CDR3 loop spans 14 amino acids. The chain's CDR3 is CASRRGGAINEQFF. The CDR3 DNA is TGTGCCAGCAGACGCGGGGGGGCCATCAATGAGCAGTTCTTC.

The V and J genes are TRBV6-2 or TRBV6-3 and TRBJ1-5; D is ambiguous. Germline V lookup: CDR1 MNHEY, CDR2 SVGEGT. Between the trimmed V and J ends, which lost 3 bases and 2 bases, there was a span of 14 bases. The CDR3 covers 16 residues. CDR3 protein: CASSYLGWYGNQPQHF. The CDR3, as DNA: TGTGCCAGCAGTTATCTTGGCTGGTATGGCAATCAGCCCCAGCATTTT.

The chain employs TRBV28 and TRBJ1-1; D call uncertain. The CDR3 length is 14 residues. CDR1 and CDR2 from the germline V gene are MDHEN and SYDVKM. With 5 bases removed from V and 1 base from J, the gap between germline ends came to 11 bases. The CDR3 sequence is CASSVPRGNTEAFF. In DNA, the CDR3 is TGTGCCAGCAGTGTCCCTCGGGGGAACACTGAAGCTTTCTTT.

The chain carries TRBV7-2 and TRBJ1-2, with D maybe TRBD1 (6 bases). Germline CDR1 reads SGHTA; CDR2 reads FQGNSA. Deletions cut 8 bases from V and 7 bases from J, with 11 bases between. This CDR3 region has 11 residues. The CDR3: CASGRGLGYTF. The CDR3 DNA is TGTGCCAGCGGGCGGGGGCTTGGCTACACCTTC.

The rearrangement uses TRBV20-1 and TRBJ2-1; TRBD2 aligns across 12 bases. Germline V CDR1 and CDR2: DFQATT, SNEGSKA (reference sequence). There are 14 residues in the CDR3. The J segment lost 8 bases and the V segment lost 3 bases, leaving 5 bases of the junction unmatched. The CDR3 reads CSASKASGGDEQFF. CDR3 bases: TGCAGTGCTAGTAAGGCTAGCGGGGGGGATGAGCAGTTCTTC.

The table lists this clone with a few counts. The rearrangement uses TRBV7-8 and TRBJ1-1; a weak D match, TRBD1 (5 bases). V was cut by 5 bases and J by 4 bases, with 17 bases left in between. Germline CDR1 is SGHVS and CDR2 is FQNEAQ. The CDR3 has 15 residues. DNA of the CDR3: TGTGCCAGCAGCCCGATGGGTGGGGGGGGCACTGAAGCTTTCTTT. It encodes CASSPMGGGGTEAFF.

There are many counts of this clone. The chain couples TRBV5-4 to TRBJ2-2; maybe TRBD1 (6 bases). Trimming shortened V by 4 bases and J by 7 bases, and 17 bases separated the two germline ends. The CDR3 is 15 residues long. Germline CDR1 SGHNT, CDR2 YYREEE (reference sequence). The CDR3 DNA follows: TGTGCCAGCAGCCGACAGGACCCAACAAGCGGGGAGCTGTTTTTT. Translation gives CASSRQDPTSGELFF.

J is TRBJ2-3 and V is TRBV7-2; D ambiguous. This CDR3 contains 13 residues. V was cut by 5 bases and J by 3 bases, with 9 bases left in between. The V gene's germline CDR1 is SGHTA and CDR2 FQGNSA. The CDR3 DNA reads as TGTGCCAGCAGCAATTCTTATACAGATACGCAGTATTTT. It encodes CASSNSYTDTQYF. Full variable domain (rest looked up from reference TRBV7-2 and TRBJ2-3): GAGVSQSPSNKVTEKGKDVELRCDPISGHTALYWYRQSLGQGLEFLIYFQGNSAPDKSGLPSDRFSAERTGGSVSTLTIQRTQQEDSAVYLCASSNSYTDTQYFGPGTRLTVL.

The rearrangement uses TRBV6-5 and TRBJ1-1; D is possibly TRBD1 (6 bases). Looked up from germline, CDR1 is MNHEY and CDR2 is SVGAGI. The CDR3 extends over 16 amino acids. V was shortened by 2 bases and J by 3 bases, with 16 bases between the two germline ends. For the CDR3, the DNA is TGTGCCAGCAGTTACGGCCAGGGGTTGGGATACACTGAAGCTTTCTTT. Translation: CASSYGQGLGYTEAFF.

The chain is built from TRBV7-2 and TRBJ2-1, with D unresolved. The CDR3 covers 16 residues. With 5 bases removed from V and 0 bases from J, the gap between germline ends came to 14 bases. Germline V gives CDR1 SGHTA, CDR2 FQGNSA. CDR3 loop: CASSLMSPYSYNEQFF. The CDR3 DNA sequence: TGTGCCAGCAGCCTCATGTCACCCTACTCCTACAATGAGCAGTTCTTC.

The rearrangement uses TRBV5-1 and TRBJ2-3; 14 bases align to TRBD2. Germline assignment: CDR1 SGHRS and CDR2 YFSETQ. The CDR3 contains 18 residues. The V segment lost 0 bases and the J segment 3 bases; nucleotides outside the gene matches: 6. The CDR3 region is CASSLGGLAGGTTDTQYF. For the CDR3, the DNA is TGCGCCAGCAGCTTGGGCGGACTAGCGGGGGGCACTACAGATACGCAGTATTTT.

The chain combines TRBV5-8 with TRBJ1-6; a possible D gene is TRBD1 (5 bases). CDR3 length: 15 amino acids. Germline CDR1 is SGHTS and CDR2 is YDEGEE. V lost 4 bases and J 0 bases, leaving 8 bases between the germline ends. The CDR3 coding sequence is TGTGCCAGCAGCGGAGACAGCTCCTATAATTCACCCCTCCACTTT. Its protein is CASSGDSSYNSPLHF.

The chain couples TRBV30 to TRBJ1-2; TRBD1 is a possible D gene (6 bases). This CDR3 has 13 amino acids. Germline CDR1 GTSNPN, CDR2 SVGIG (reference sequence). The V gene lost 2 bases and the J gene lost 5 bases, with 12 bases spanning the gap. CDR3: CAWSMAGAYGYTF. CDR3 in DNA: TGTGCCTGGAGTATGGCGGGGGCGTATGGCTACACCTTC.

V gene TRBV11-1 combines with J gene TRBJ1-1; D remains unclear. Trimming stripped 3 bases from V and 5 bases from J, with 16 bases between. This CDR3 spans 15 amino acids. Per the germline V gene, CDR1 is SGHAT and CDR2 is FQDESV (reference sequence). CDR3 region: CASSLYRERETEAFF. The CDR3 nucleotides read TGTGCCAGCAGCTTGTATAGGGAGAGGGAAACTGAAGCTTTCTTT.

The gene calls are TRBV9 and TRBJ1-1, with D perhaps matching TRBD1 (5 bases). V was shortened by 3 bases and J by 1 base, with 10 bases between the two germline ends. Germline loops: CDR1 SGDLS, CDR2 YYNGEE. The CDR3 sequence is 14 residues long. The CDR3 here is CASSAGDRNTEAFF. In DNA, the CDR3 is TGTGCCAGCAGCGCCGGCGACAGGAACACTGAAGCTTTCTTT.

The chain uses TRBV19 and TRBJ2-3; 9 nucleotides agree with TRBD2. From germline, CDR1 is LNHDA and CDR2 SQIVND (reference sequence). V lost 1 base and J lost 5; bases outside the gene matches: 10. CDR3 length equals 17 residues. CDR3 residues: CASSIGAERGDLDTQYF. CDR3 nucleotide sequence: TGTGCCAGTAGTATAGGGGCGGAGCGGGGGGACCTAGATACGCAGTATTTT.

The chain joins TRBV6-1 to TRBJ2-2; a possible D gene is TRBD1 (6 bases). Looked up from germline, CDR1 is MNHNS and CDR2 is SASEGT. Trimming removed 8 bases from V and 3 bases from J, with 16 bases in between. This CDR3 is built from 15 residues. The DNA for the CDR3 is TGTGCCAGCGTAAGGCCCGCAGGGGACACCGGGGAGCTGTTTTTT. This gives the protein CASVRPAGDTGELFF.

This clone occurred a few times. J is TRBJ1-1 and V is TRBV2; D gene ambiguous. Germline V CDR1 and CDR2: SNHLY, FYNNEI. CDR3 length equals 13 residues. With 3 bases removed from V and 3 bases from J, the gap between germline ends came to 8 bases. The CDR3 bases are TGTGCCAGCAGTGATAGCACGTACACTGAAGCTTTCTTT. Protein sequence: CASSDSTYTEAFF.

This chain connects TRBV4-1 to TRBJ2-2; 7 bases fit TRBD2. Germline V lookup: CDR1 MGHRA, CDR2 YSYEKL. This CDR3 contains 18 residues. After removal of 0 bases from V and 8 bases from J, the junction contained 15 bases not matched to a gene. CDR3 coding DNA: TGCGCCAGCAGCCAAGATTCGCAAGCGGGGAAGAAGAAGGGGGAGCTGTTTTTT. Its protein is CASSQDSQAGKKKGELFF.